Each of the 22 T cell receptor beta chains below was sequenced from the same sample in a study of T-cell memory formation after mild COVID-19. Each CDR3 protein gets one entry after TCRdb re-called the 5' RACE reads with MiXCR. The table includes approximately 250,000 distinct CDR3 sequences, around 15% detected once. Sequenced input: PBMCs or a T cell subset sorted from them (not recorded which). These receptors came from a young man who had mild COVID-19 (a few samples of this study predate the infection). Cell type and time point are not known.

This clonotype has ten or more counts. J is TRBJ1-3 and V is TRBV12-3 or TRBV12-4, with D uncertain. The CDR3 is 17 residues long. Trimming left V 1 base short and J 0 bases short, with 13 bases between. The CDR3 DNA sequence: TGTGCCAGCAGTTTAGGGGGTCACCTGTTCTCTGGAAACACCATATATTTT. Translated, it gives CASSLGGHLFSGNTIYF.

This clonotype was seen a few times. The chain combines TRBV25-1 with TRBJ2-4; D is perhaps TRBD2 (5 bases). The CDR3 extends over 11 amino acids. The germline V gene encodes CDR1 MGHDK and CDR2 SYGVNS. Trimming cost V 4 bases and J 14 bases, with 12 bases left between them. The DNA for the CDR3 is TGTGCCAGCAGTGTTGGACTCTTTAAGTACTTC. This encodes CASSVGLFKYF.

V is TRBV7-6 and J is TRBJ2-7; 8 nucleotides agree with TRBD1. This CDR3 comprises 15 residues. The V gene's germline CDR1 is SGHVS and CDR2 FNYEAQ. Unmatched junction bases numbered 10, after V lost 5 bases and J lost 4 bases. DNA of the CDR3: TGTGCCAGCAGCCCAGGAGGACAGGGTAAATACGAGCAGTACTTC. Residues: CASSPGGQGKYEQYF.

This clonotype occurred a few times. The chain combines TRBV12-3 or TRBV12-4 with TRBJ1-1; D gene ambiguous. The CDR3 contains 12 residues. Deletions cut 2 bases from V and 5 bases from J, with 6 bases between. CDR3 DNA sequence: TGTGCCAGCAGTTTAATGATGACTGAAGCTTTCTTT. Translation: CASSLMMTEAFF.

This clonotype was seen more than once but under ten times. The CDR3: CASSYGDRQNTEAFF. The CDR3 coding sequence is TGTGCCAGCAGTTACGGGGACAGGCAGAACACTGAAGCTTTCTTT. The rearrangement links TRBV6-2 or TRBV6-3 to TRBJ1-1, with 8 bases lining up with TRBD1. With V trimmed by 2 bases and J by 1 base, 3 bases remained unmatched. Germline CDR1 reads MNHEY; CDR2 reads SVGEGT. This CDR3 comprises 15 residues.

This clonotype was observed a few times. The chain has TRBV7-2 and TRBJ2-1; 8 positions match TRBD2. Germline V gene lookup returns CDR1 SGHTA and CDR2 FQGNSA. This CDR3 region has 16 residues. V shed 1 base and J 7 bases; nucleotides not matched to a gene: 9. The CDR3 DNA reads TGTGCCAGCAGCTTAGACCCCGGGGGGGGGCAGAATGAGCAGTTCTTC. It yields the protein CASSLDPGGGQNEQFF.

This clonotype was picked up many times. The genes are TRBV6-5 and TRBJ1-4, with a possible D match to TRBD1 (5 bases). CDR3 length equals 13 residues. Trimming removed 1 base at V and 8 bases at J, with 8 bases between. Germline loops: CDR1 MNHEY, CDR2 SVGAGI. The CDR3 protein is CASSYFSGEKLFF. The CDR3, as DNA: TGTGCCAGCAGTTACTTCTCAGGGGAAAAACTGTTTTTT.

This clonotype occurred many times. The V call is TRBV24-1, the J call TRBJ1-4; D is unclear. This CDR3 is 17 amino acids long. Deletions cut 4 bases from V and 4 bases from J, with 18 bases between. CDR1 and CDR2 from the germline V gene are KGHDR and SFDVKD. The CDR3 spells CATSDQPSAGNNEKLFF. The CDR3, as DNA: TGTGCCACCAGTGACCAGCCCTCTGCGGGGAATAATGAAAAACTGTTTTTT.

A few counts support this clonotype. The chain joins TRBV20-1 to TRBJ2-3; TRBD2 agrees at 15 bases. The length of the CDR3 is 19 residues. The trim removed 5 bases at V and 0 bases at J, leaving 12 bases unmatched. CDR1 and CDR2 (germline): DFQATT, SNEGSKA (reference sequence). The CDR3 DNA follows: TGCAGTGCTCCGCCTGGAAGGACTAGCGGGGGGGCTAGCACAGATACGCAGTATTTT. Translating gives CSAPPGRTSGGASTDTQYF.

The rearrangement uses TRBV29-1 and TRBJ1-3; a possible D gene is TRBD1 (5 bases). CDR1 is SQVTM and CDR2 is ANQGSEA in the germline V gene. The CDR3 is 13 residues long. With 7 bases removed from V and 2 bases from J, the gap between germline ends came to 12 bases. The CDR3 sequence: CSALSRAGNTIYF. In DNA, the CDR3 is TGCAGCGCCCTCAGCAGGGCTGGAAACACCATATATTTT. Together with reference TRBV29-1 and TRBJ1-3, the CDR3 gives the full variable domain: SAVISQKPSRDICQRGTSLTIQCQVDSQVTMMFWYRQQPGQSLTLIATANQGSEATYESGFVIDKFPISRPNLTFSTLTVSNMSPEDSSIYLCSALSRAGNTIYFGEGSWLTVV.

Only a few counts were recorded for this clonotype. CDR3 nucleotides: TGTGCCAGCTCACCACCCGGGGTTAATGAAAAACTGTTTTTT. Translation gives CASSPPGVNEKLFF. The rearrangement joins TRBV18 to TRBJ1-4; no reliable D call. The CDR3 sequence is 14 residues long. Trimming took off 0 bases at V and 4 bases at J, with 6 bases between the two ends. The V gene's germline CDR1 is KGHSH and CDR2 LQKENI.

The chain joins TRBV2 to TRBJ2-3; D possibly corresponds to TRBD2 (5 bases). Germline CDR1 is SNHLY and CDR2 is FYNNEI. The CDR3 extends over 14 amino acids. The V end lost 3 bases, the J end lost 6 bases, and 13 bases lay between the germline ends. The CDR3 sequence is CASSDGYWEDTQYF. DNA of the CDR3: TGTGCCAGCAGTGACGGGTACTGGGAGGATACGCAGTATTTT.

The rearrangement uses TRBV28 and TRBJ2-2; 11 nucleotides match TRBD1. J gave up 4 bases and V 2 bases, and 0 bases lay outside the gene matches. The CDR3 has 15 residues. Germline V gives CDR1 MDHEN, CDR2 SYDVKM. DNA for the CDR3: TGTGCCAGCAGTTTAGGGACAGGGGGCACCGGGGAGCTGTTTTTT. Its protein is CASSLGTGGTGELFF.

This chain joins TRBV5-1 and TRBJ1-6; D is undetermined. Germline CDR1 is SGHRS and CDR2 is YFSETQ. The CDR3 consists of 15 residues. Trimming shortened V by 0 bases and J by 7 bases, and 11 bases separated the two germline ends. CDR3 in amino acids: CASSLGRSGNSPLHF. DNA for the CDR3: TGCGCCAGCAGCTTGGGTAGATCGGGGAATTCACCCCTCCACTTT.

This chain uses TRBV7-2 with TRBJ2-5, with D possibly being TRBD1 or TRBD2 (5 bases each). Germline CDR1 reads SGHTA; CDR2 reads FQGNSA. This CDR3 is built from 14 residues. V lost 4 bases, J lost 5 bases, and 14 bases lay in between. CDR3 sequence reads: CASSSLGAWETQYF. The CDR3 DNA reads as TGTGCCAGCAGCTCACTCGGGGCTTGGGAGACCCAGTACTTC.

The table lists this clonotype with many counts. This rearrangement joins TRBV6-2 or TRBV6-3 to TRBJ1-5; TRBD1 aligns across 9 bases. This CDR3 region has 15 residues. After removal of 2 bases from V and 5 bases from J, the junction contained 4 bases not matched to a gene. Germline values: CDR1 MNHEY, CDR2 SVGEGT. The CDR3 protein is CASSYPGQGYQPQHF. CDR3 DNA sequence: TGTGCCAGCAGTTACCCGGGACAGGGTTATCAGCCCCAGCATTTT.

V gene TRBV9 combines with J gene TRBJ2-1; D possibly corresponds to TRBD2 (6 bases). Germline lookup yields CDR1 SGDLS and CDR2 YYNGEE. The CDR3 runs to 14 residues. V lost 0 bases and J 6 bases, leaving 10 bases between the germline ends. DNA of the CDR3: TGTGCCAGCAGCGTAGCTACCGGGAGCAATGAGCAGTTCTTC. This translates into CASSVATGSNEQFF.

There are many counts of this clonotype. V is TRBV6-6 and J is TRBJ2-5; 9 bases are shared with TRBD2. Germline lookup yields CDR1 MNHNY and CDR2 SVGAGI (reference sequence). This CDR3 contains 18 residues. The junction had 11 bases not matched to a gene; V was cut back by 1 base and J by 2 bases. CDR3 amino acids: CASSYFRPAGGPQETQYF. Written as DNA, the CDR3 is TGTGCCAGCAGTTACTTCCGGCCAGCGGGGGGCCCTCAAGAGACCCAGTACTTC.

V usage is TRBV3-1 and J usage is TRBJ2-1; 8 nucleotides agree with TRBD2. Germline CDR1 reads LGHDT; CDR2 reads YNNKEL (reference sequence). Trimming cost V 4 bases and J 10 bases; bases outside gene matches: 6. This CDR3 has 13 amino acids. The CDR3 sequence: CASSPRERGEQFF. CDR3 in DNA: TGTGCCAGCAGCCCCCGAGAGCGGGGGGAGCAGTTCTTC.

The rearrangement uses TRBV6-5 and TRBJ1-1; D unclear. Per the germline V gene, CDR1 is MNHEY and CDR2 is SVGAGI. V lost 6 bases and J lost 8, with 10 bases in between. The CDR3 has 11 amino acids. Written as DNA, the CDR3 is TGTGCCAGCAGCCGCCAGGCGGAAGCTTTCTTT. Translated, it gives CASSRQAEAFF.

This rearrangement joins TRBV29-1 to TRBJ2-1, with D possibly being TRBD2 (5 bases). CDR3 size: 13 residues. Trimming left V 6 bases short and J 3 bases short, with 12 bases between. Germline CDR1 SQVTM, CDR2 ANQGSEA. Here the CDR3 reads CSVDGEYYNEQFF. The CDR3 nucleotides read TGCAGCGTCGACGGGGAATACTACAATGAGCAGTTCTTC.

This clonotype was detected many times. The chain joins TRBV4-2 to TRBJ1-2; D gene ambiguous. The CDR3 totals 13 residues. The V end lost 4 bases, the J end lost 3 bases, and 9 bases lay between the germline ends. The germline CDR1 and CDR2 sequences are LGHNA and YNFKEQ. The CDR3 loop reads CASSLKGDYGYTF. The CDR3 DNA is TGTGCCAGCAGCCTTAAGGGAGACTATGGCTACACCTTC.